The clone carrying this TCR beta chain was picked up a small number of times. Its specificity is not known. This entry is derived from a study of T cell responses to AZD1222 COVID-19 vaccine. Some clones are missing from TCRdb's copy, which holds only in-frame ones; the method was immunoSEQ multiplex PCR. This table has about 84,000 clones, 70% to 90% appearing once. Whole-study results and caveats: Spike-specific TCRs gained breadth and depth after people received two AZD1222 doses. Along spike, vaccine-associated CD4 TCRs were found throughout, with dominance at 160-218 and 743-854. Repertoires were sampled only after the peak T cell response.

Specimen: peripheral blood, collected 28 days after the second AZD1222 dose. The TCR comes from an adult who received the AZD1222 COVID-19 vaccine.

CDR3 nucleotides: TGTGCCACCAGCAGACACTCCACCGGGGAGCTGTTTTTT. Protein: CATSRHSTGELFF. This chain uses TRBV15 with TRBJ2-2; D is unresolved. Trimming stripped 2 bases from V and 4 bases from J, with 5 bases between. This CDR3 comprises 13 residues. CDR1 LNHNV and CDR2 YYDKDF come from the germline V gene (reference sequence).